This is a list of T cell receptor beta chains from one sample in a study of blood T cell repertoires in COVID-19. This table comes from immunoSEQ multiplex PCR, and its TCRdb copy is limited to in-frame clones, with some not included. Of 200,000 to 250,000 clones in the sample, around nine tenths were seen once. Sequences were obtained from PBMCs or T cells enriched from blood (not recorded which). These TCRs come from a woman aged 25 to 45 who had been exposed to COVID-19. The CDR3 runs from the conserved cysteine through the conserved F or W. D genes are given only for firm matches. Part of the rows lack a size; the others show once, few, many or a class for expanded clones.

D	V	J	size	DNA	CDR3
TRBD2	TRBV5-4	TRBJ2-7	once	TGTGCCAGCAGCTTGGGACTAGCGGGAGCCTACGAGCAGTACTTC	CASSLGLAGAYEQYF
NA	TRBV4-2	TRBJ2-7	few	TGTGCCAGCAGCCGGAGCTCCTACGAGCAGTACTTC	CASSRSSYEQYF
NA	TRBV11-2	TRBJ2-7	NA	TGTGCCAGCAGCACAACGGGCGAGCAGTACTTC	CASSTTGEQYF
NA	TRBV21-1	TRBJ1-5	NA	TGTGCCAGCAGCAGAGGGACAGGGATCGGCAGCAATCAGCCCCAGCATTTT	CASSRGTGIGSNQPQHF
TRBD2	TRBV5-1	TRBJ2-4	NA	TGCGCCAGCAGGGATCTAGCGGGGCACAAAAACATTCAGTACTTC	CASRDLAGHKNIQYF
TRBD1	TRBV5-4	TRBJ2-7	NA	TGTGCCAGCAGCCGATCCGGGACAGGGTTTGACGAGCAGTACTTC	CASSRSGTGFDEQYF
TRBD1	TRBV6-1	TRBJ1-1	once	TGTGCCAGCAGTGAGGGACAGAAGTACACTGAAGCTTTCTTT	CASSEGQKYTEAFF
NA	TRBV2	TRBJ1-5	NA	TGTGCCAGCAGTGATCGGGGGGCTCAGCCCCAGCATTTT	CASSDRGAQPQHF
TRBD2	TRBV10-3	TRBJ2-2	once	TGTGCCATCAGCGTAAGGGCGGGAGATTCGAACACCGGGGAGCTGTTTTTT	CAISVRAGDSNTGELFF
TRBD2	TRBV28	TRBJ2-5	NA	TGTGCCAGCAGTCAAGTACTAGCGGGAGCGGGGGAGACCCAGTACTTC	CASSQVLAGAGETQYF
NA	TRBV4-1	TRBJ1-5	NA	TGCGCCAGCAGCCAAGCGGGCAGGGCCGATCAGCCCCAGCATTTT	CASSQAGRADQPQHF
NA	TRBV19	TRBJ2-2	once	TGTGCCAGTAGTGCAGTCGCGAACACCGGGGAGCTGTTTTTT	CASSAVANTGELFF
TRBD2	TRBV25-1	TRBJ2-1	NA	TGTGCCAGCAGTGGGAGGACGACTAGCGGGAGTCAGAATGAGCAGTTCTTC	CASSGRTTSGSQNEQFF
NA	TRBV5-1	TRBJ2-5	NA	TGCGCCAGCAGCTTGGGACACTTGAGCCAAGAGACCCAGTACTTC	CASSLGHLSQETQYF
TRBD2	TRBV3-1/TRBV3-2	TRBJ2-1	NA	TGTGCCAGCAGCCAAGGCGGGAGGGGTTATGAGCAGTTCTTC	CASSQGGRGYEQFF
NA	TRBV21-1	TRBJ1-2	NA	TGTGCCAGCAGCCATGGGACAGGGCCCTGGGACTATGGCTACACCTTC	CASSHGTGPWDYGYTF
TRBD1	TRBV12-5	TRBJ2-1	NA	TGTGCTAGTGGTTTGGGGGGACAGGGGGCCTACAATGAGCAGTTCTTC	CASGLGGQGAYNEQFF
NA	TRBV3-1/TRBV3-2	TRBJ1-4	NA	TGTGCCAGCAGCACCGGGAACTTTAACGAAAAACTGTTTTTT	CASSTGNFNEKLFF
NA	TRBV7-3	TRBJ1-1	NA	TGTGCCAGCAGCCCAACGGGGGGACTGCACACTGAAGCTTTCTTT	CASSPTGGLHTEAFF
NA	TRBV4-2	TRBJ1-6	NA	TGTGCCAGCAGCCAAGATACGGGTAAACCCCAGAGCTCCTATAATTCACCCCTCCACTTT	CASSQDTGKPQSSYNSPLHF